This T cell receptor (beta chain) was identified during a study of cytomegalovirus exposure and HLA in healthy donors. Study-wide results and limits: Per a later analysis, fewer than 20,000 TCR beta sequences showed association with HLA alleles at 0.05 false discovery rate. Links to common viral pathogens appeared, in a later analysis, for several of the most significant clusters.

This clone was seen only a few times. As yet, its antigen is unknown. Germline V gene data show CDR1 as SGHTA and CDR2 as FQGNSA. This CDR3 region has 15 residues. V trimming: 4 bases; J trimming: 4 bases; junction bases outside the gene matches: 7. Primers: 60 Vbeta forward and 13 Jbeta reverse. TCRdb's table, derived via immunoSEQ multiplex PCR, lists solely in-frame clones and lacks some. This table has about 200,000 clones, around 75% appearing once. The V call is TRBV7-2, the J call TRBJ2-7; TRBD2 matches at 10 bases. The material sequenced was PBMCs. This TCR was sampled from a male donor in good health and CMV-seropositive. CDR3 DNA sequence: TGTGCCAGCAGCTCCGCCGGGACTAGCGTTTACGAGCAGTACTTC. Its protein is CASSSAGTSVYEQYF.